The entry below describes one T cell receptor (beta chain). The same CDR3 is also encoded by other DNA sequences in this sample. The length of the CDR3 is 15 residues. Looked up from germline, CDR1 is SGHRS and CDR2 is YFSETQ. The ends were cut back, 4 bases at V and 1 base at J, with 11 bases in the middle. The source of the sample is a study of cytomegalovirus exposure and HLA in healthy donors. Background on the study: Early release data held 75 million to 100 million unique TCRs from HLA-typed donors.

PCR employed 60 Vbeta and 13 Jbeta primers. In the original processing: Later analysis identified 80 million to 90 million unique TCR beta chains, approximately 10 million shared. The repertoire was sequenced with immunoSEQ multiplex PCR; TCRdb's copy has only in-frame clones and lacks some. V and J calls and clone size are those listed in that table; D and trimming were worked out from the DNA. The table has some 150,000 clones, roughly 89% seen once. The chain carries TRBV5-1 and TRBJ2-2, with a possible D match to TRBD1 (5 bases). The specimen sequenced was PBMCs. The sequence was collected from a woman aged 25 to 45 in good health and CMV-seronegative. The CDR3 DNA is TGCGCCAGCAGCCCCCGCACAGGGAACACCGGGGAGCTGTTTTTT. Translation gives CASSPRTGNTGELFF.